Each of the 3 T cell receptor beta chains below was sequenced from the same sample in a study of regulatory T cells in long-lasting Graves disease. Time point indicated: persistent/refractory GD, antithyroid drugs over 5 years with positive TRAb. PBMC-extracted RNA yielded the TCR library. Researchers made TCR beta libraries by using iRepertoire HTBI primers and running Arm-PCR on CDR3 regions. TCRdb re-analysed the multiplex PCR reads in MiXCR, keeping a single row per CDR3 protein. The sample includes roughly 450,000 distinct CDR3 sequences, roughly a quarter of them seen just once. The specimen was peripheral blood mononuclear cells (PBMCs), collected when the disease was refractory, from a patient treated with antithyroid drugs. All receptors derive from a female donor with Graves disease.

The gene calls are TRBV18 and TRBJ1-5; TRBD1 might be the D (5 bases). V gave up 5 bases and J gave up 6 bases, with 20 bases separating them. The CDR3 runs to 16 residues. Germline assignment: CDR1 KGHSH and CDR2 LQKENI. The CDR3 DNA follows: TGTGCCAGCTCATCTATGGGGCCCGAAGCCGGTCAGCCCCAGCATTTT. It translates to CASSSMGPEAGQPQHF.

V is TRBV7-6 and J is TRBJ2-5, with D perhaps matching TRBD1 or TRBD2 (5 bases each). This CDR3 is 14 amino acids long. Germline assignment: CDR1 SGHVS and CDR2 FNYEAQ. Trimming stripped 0 bases from V and 4 bases from J, with 9 bases between. The CDR3 DNA sequence: TGTGCCAGCAGCTTAGCGCGAGGGGCAGAGACCCAGTACTTC. This sequence encodes CASSLARGAETQYF.

CDR3 in amino acids: CASSLSLAGGLLLGTQYF. CDR3 DNA sequence: TGTGCCAGCAGCTTATCACTAGCGGGAGGCCTCCTTTTGGGCACGCAGTATTTT. V gene TRBV7-9 combines with J gene TRBJ2-3; TRBD2 aligns across 12 bases. Trimming removed 2 bases from V and 9 bases from J; junction bases left unmatched: 15. The length of the CDR3 is 18 residues. Germline V gene data show CDR1 as SEHNR and CDR2 as FQNEAQ (reference sequence).